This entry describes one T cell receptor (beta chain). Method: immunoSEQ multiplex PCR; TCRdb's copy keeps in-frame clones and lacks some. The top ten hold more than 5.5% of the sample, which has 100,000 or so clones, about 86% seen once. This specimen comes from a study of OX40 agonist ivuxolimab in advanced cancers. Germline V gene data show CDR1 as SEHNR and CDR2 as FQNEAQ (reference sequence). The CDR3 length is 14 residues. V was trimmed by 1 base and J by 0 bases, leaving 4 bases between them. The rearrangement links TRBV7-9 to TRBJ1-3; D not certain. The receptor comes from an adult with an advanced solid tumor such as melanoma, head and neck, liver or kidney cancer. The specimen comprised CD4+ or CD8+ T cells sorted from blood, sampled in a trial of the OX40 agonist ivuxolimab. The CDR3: CASSLVGSGNTIYF. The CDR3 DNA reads TGTGCCAGCAGCTTAGTTGGCTCTGGAAACACCATATATTTT.